This TCR beta chain emerged from a study of beta chain features in type 1 diabetes. Every bit of the isolated RNA underwent reverse transcription, so sequencing read expressed TCRB transcripts. Libraries were prepared by immunoSEQ multiplex PCR; TCRdb keeps only in-frame clonotypes and omits some of them. Among about 210,000 clones, approximately 10% were seen once, and the ten largest hold less than 1.5%. This TCR was sampled from a man aged 18 to 29 in good health. Sequencing was done on a sample of central memory CD4+ T cells from blood.

CDR3 sequence: CAWSVRSSGYEQYF. The CDR3 nucleotides are TGTGCCTGGAGTGTACGGTCTAGCGGCTACGAGCAGTACTTC. This chain connects TRBV30 to TRBJ2-7; 7 bases match TRBD2. Germline assignment: CDR1 GTSNPN and CDR2 SVGIG (reference sequence). V was clipped by 0 bases and J by 3 bases; unmatched bases: 5. This CDR3 comprises 14 residues.